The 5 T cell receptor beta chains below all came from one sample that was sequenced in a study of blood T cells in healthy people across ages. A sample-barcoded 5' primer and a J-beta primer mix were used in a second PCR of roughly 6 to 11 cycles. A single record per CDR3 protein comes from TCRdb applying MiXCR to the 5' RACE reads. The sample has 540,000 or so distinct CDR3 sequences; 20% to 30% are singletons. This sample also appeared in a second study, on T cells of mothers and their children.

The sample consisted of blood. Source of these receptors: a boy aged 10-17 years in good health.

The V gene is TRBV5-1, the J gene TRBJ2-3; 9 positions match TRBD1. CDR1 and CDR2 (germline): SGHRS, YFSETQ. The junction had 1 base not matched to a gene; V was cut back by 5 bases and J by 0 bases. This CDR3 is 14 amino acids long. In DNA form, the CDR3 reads TGCGCCAGCAGACAGGGGGCAAGCACAGATACGCAGTATTTT. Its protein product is CASRQGASTDTQYF.

CDR3 sequence: CASSPLYSGAEAFF. CDR3 DNA sequence: TGTGCCAGCAGCCCACTTTATAGTGGGGCTGAAGCTTTCTTT. J is TRBJ1-1 and V is TRBV11-2; D is unresolved. V dropped 5 bases and J dropped 6 bases, with 16 bases sitting between them. Germline CDR1 and CDR2: SGHAT and FQNNGV. This CDR3 is built from 14 residues.

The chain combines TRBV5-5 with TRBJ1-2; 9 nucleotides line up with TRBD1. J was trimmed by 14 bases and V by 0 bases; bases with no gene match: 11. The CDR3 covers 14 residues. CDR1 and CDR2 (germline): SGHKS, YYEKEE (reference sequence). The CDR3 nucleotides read TGTGCCAGCAGCTTGGAGGGACAGGGTGCAGCTAAGACCTTC. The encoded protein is CASSLEGQGAAKTF.

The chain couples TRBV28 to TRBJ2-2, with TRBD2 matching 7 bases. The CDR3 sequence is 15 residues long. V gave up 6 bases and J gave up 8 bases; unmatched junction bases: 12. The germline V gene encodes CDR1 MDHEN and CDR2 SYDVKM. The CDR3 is CASSGLGINEGELFF. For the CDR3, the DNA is TGTGCCAGCAGCGGACTAGGGATAAACGAGGGGGAGCTGTTTTTT.

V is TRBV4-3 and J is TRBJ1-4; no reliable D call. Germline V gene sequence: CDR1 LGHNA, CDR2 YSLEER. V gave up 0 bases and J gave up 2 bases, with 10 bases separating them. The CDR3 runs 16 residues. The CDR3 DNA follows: TGCGCCAGCAGCCAAGAGAAATTTGGGACTAATGAAAAACTGTTTTTT. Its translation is CASSQEKFGTNEKLFF.